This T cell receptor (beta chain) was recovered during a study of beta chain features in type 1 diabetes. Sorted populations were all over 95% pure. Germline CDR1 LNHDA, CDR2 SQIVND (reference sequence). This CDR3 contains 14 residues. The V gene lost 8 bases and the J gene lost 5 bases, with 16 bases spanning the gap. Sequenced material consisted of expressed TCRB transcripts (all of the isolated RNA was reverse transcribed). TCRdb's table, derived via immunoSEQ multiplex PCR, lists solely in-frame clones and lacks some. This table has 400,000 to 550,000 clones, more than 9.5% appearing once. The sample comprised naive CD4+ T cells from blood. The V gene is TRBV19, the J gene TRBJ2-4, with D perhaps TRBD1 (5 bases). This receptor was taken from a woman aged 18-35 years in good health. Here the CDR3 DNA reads TGTGCCAGTGCCCTAAGGGGCGGTGAAAACATTCAGTACTTC. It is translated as CASALRGGENIQYF. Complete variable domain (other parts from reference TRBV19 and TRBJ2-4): DGGITQSPKYLFRKEGQNVTLSCEQNLNHDAMYWYRQDPGQGLRLIYYSQIVNDFQKGDIAEGYSVSREKKESFPLTVTSAQKNPTAFYLCASALRGGENIQYFGAGTRLSVL.